These 7 T cell receptor beta chains were all obtained from the same sample, sequenced in a study of neurological immune-mediated disorders. TCRdb recomputed calls from the 5' RACE reads with MiXCR, one row per CDR3 protein. The sample contains approximately 40,000 distinct CDR3 sequences, 3% to 4% of which appear only once. Source material: PBMCs. These receptors all stem from a man aged 25-45 years with multiple sclerosis.

The J gene is TRBJ2-5, the V gene TRBV7-2; 7 nucleotides line up with TRBD2. The CDR3 has 13 residues. V trimming: 8 bases; J trimming: 5 bases; junction bases outside the gene matches: 8. In germline, CDR1 is SGHTA, CDR2 FQGNSA. The CDR3 region is CASQGGGLETQYF. CDR3 bases: TGTGCCAGCCAGGGCGGGGGTTTGGAGACCCAGTACTTC.

The table lists this clonotype with many counts. The CDR3 loop is CASSRGQGLPSGANVLTF. CDR3 in DNA: TGTGCCAGCAGCCGGGGACAGGGCCTACCCTCTGGGGCCAACGTCCTGACTTTC. V is TRBV11-2 and J is TRBJ2-6; 9 positions match TRBD1. With 5 bases clipped from V and 0 bases from J, the junction kept 8 bases outside the gene matches. This CDR3 spans 18 amino acids. Germline loops: CDR1 SGHAT, CDR2 FQNNGV.

This clonotype was seen at least ten times. The chain uses TRBV3-1 and TRBJ2-7, with a possible D match to TRBD1 (6 bases). Germline CDR1 reads LGHDT; CDR2 reads YNNKEL (reference sequence). Trimming cost V 0 bases and J 3 bases, with 12 bases left between them. The CDR3 sequence is 15 residues long. The CDR3 region has the DNA TGTGCCAGCAGCCAAGAGTCGGGACAAAACTACGAGCAGTACTTC. It codes for CASSQESGQNYEQYF.

This clonotype was counted at least ten times. This chain joins TRBV3-1 and TRBJ2-7, with 7 bases identical to TRBD1. CDR1 and CDR2 (germline): LGHDT, YNNKEL (reference sequence). There are 15 residues in the CDR3. V gave up 3 bases and J gave up 4 bases; unmatched junction bases: 9. CDR3 sequence (DNA): TGTGCCAGCAGCCAGCCGGGACAGAGATTTTACGAGCAGTACTTC. Translation gives CASSQPGQRFYEQYF.

Many counts were recorded for this clonotype. This chain connects TRBV5-5 to TRBJ1-5; D perhaps matches TRBD1 (5 bases). Deletions cut 0 bases from V and 2 bases from J, with 12 bases between. Germline assignment: CDR1 SGHKS and CDR2 YYEKEE (reference sequence). This CDR3 comprises 16 residues. The CDR3 DNA reads TGTGCCAGCAGCTTGGAATTTCGGGGGGGCAATCAGCCCCAGCATTTT. It is translated as CASSLEFRGGNQPQHF.

This clonotype appeared many times. The chain joins TRBV12-3 or TRBV12-4 to TRBJ2-3; TRBD1 aligns across 7 bases. There are 14 residues in the CDR3. V was pared by 6 bases and J by 6 bases, with 9 bases of the junction left unmatched. In DNA, the CDR3 is TGTGCCAGCAGAGAGGACAGGCCTACCGATACGCAGTATTTT. This gives the protein CASREDRPTDTQYF.

The gene calls are TRBV27 and TRBJ1-4; D possibly corresponds to TRBD1 (6 bases). CDR3 length: 16 residues. Trimming pared 4 bases from V and 0 bases from J, leaving 12 bases between. From germline, CDR1 is MNHEY and CDR2 SMNVEV (reference sequence). For the CDR3, the DNA is TGTGCCAGCAGTTCGGAATGGACAGCAACTAATGAAAAACTGTTTTTT. This sequence encodes CASSSEWTATNEKLFF.